This T cell receptor (beta chain) was found in a study of blood T cells in healthy people across ages. Donors were systemically healthy Caucasian individuals from Russia aged 6 to 90 years. Total RNA, at least 5.5 micrograms per sample, came from PBMCs. In regard to this clonotype: What it recognizes is unknown. Possible read error: a much larger clone is one base away.

The CDR3 has 15 amino acids. Germline V gene data show CDR1 as SEHNR and CDR2 as FQNEAQ (reference sequence). A second PCR, run for about 7 to 11 cycles, used a sample-barcoded 5' primer plus a J-beta primer mix. One entry per CDR3 protein results from TCRdb running MiXCR on the 5' RACE reads. The sample records 600,000 to 800,000 distinct CDR3 sequences, over 40% being singletons. Study outcomes and limitations: Age advanced and TCR beta diversity per million T cells fell, roughly linearly. Donors of long life had a larger count of naive CD4+ cells and greater diversity than aged donors.

This receptor was taken from an elderly woman in good health. J is TRBJ2-3 and V is TRBV7-9; 7 nucleotides line up with TRBD2. The sample taken for sequencing was blood. The CDR3 DNA reads as TGTGCCAGCAGCCCAAACCTAGCGGCCACAGGTACGCAGTATTTT. Amino acid sequence: CASSPNLAATGTQYF.